The subject of this entry is one T cell receptor beta chain. This clone was recorded only once. Its antigen specificity is not known. Nothing much larger sits one base from this clone, and base qualities are not available. The CDR3 regions of human TCRbeta chains were subjected to immunosequencing. The study's processing was this. Repertoire TCRs were matched against a reference library of SARS-CoV-2-specific TCRs generated with the MIRA antigen-specificity platform. Breadth was defined as the fraction of unique TCRs that were SARS-CoV-2-associated, and depth was defined as the fraction of total T cells that were SARS-CoV-2-associated. Each spike-specific TCR was assigned to its reactive spike region and to a CD4 or CD8 class using the MIRA data. Log10-transformed breadth and depth values were compared by one-way ANOVA with Sidak's multiple comparisons tests. TCRdb limited this immuneACCESS table to in-frame rearrangements with V and J called. A share of clones is missing; checked studies link under half to unresolved V genes, and the rest is unexplained. V, J and clone size are taken as reported in that table, and D and trimming were inferred from the DNA itself. The sample contains about 120,000 clones, 70% to 90% of them found a single time. In total, the top ten clones hold approximately 8.5% of the sample.

This sample is drawn from a study of T cell responses to AZD1222 COVID-19 vaccine (dated by TCRdb to the early 2020s). With regard to the full study: Because spike-specific TCR depth and breadth did not differ between the two schedules, AZD1222 recipients who got a second dose at roughly 4 weeks were pooled with those who got a second dose at roughly 12 weeks. A total of 233 trial participants underwent TCR sequencing, of whom 207 had received two doses of AZD1222 and around 26 had received two doses of the MenACWY control vaccine. Trial participants were enrolled by age into 18-55, 56-69 and 70-plus year subgroups, with about 150, 28 and 57 TCR-sequenced participants respectively. What the research found in general, with its limitations: Reportedly, close to half of the unique spike-specific TCRs recognized epitopes lying outside the regions that are mutated in the B.1.351 and B.1.1.7 variants. In the small 56-69-year group, the increase in depth fell short of significance, most likely because of low power. The whole spike protein was spanned by vaccine-associated CD4 TCRs, and dominant responses were seen in regions 160-218 and 743-854. Most participants were white British and females outnumbered males, and the authors suggested that clonal diversity may have been underestimated. Conclusions about previously exposed vaccinees are limited, since just 6 or 7 AZD1222 recipients were seropositive for SARS-CoV-2 at baseline. Because no samples from the day 14 peak response were available, repertoires could be characterized only after the peak T cell response. A significant rise in spike-specific TCR breadth and depth was observed after two AZD1222 doses relative to day 0 and relative to MenACWY recipients.

At the junction V is shortened by 2 bases and J by 7 bases, with 6 bases in between. Via the germline V gene, CDR1 is MNHNS and CDR2 SASEGT. From its cysteine to its phenylalanine, the CDR3 spans 13 amino acids. Solely the CDR3 DNA is kept, with 39 bases framed from the first base. This specimen's time point label, per the study, means: baseline before first vaccination. Samples from vaccinated people were obtained from the UK trials COV001 and COV002, which included a single-blind randomized controlled phase 2/3 trial of AZD1222 (ChAdOx1 nCoV-19) in healthy adults. For TCRbeta chain sequencing, PBMC samples were collected from trial participants at day 0 and at day 28 after the second dose.

This specimen consisted of peripheral blood, obtained on day 0 of AZD1222 vaccination. The origin of this receptor is an adult in good health. This receptor chain uses TRBV6-1 and TRBJ1-6; there is no confident call for the D gene. The DNA sequence follows: TGTGCCAGCAGTGAATTTAGCAATTCACCCCTCCACTTT. Its amino acids are CASSEFSNSPLHF.